What follows is one T cell receptor beta chain and its context. The sample is drawn from a study of T cell changes during pregnancy in multiple sclerosis. V was cut by 8 bases and J by 2 bases, with 15 bases left in between. The CDR3 sequence is 15 residues long. Germline assignment: CDR1 KGHSH and CDR2 LQKENI. Measured with immunoSEQ multiplex PCR; TCRdb has only the in-frame clones, and not every one. Of around 73,000 clones listed, roughly 92% were seen once; the top ten hold 2.8%. The chain carries TRBV18 and TRBJ1-4; D perhaps matches TRBD1 (6 bases). The sample was peripheral blood, taken in the third trimester of pregnancy. This clonotype originated in a female donor in good health, enrolled as a control in a pregnancy study. The CDR3 spells CASTPGGATNEKLFF. The CDR3 bases are TGTGCCAGCACCCCCGGGGGGGCGACTAATGAAAAACTGTTTTTT.